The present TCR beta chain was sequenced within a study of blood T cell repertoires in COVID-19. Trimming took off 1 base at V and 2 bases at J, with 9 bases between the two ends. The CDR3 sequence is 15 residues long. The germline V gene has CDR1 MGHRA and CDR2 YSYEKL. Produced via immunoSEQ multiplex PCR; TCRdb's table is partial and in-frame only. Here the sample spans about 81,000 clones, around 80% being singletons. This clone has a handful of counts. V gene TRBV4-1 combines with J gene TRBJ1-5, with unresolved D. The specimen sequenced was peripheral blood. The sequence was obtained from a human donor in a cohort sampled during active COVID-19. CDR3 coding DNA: TGCGCCAGCAGCCAAGTCCCCCAGGGCAATCAGCCCCAGCATTTT. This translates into CASSQVPQGNQPQHF.